One and the same sample provided the 4 T cell receptor beta chains below, sequenced in a study of technical replicates of blood from a handful of donors. Only in-frame clones appear in the TCRdb table, and some are missing; sequencing was by immunoSEQ multiplex PCR. The sample lists around 83,000 clones; 90% to 95% were seen once. The sample comprised T cells isolated from PBMCs. Receptors were obtained from a human donor in good health.

V and J are TRBV6-4 and TRBJ1-1; D remains unclear. Germline V gene sequence: CDR1 MRHNA, CDR2 SNTAGT. The V end lost 5 bases, the J end lost 1 base, and 8 bases lay between the germline ends. This CDR3 comprises 13 residues. The CDR3 nucleotides read TGTGCCAGCAGTTTAACACAGAACACTGAAGCTTTCTTT. This gives the protein CASSLTQNTEAFF.

The chain joins TRBV25-1 to TRBJ1-1, with a possible D match to TRBD1 (5 bases). Trimming took 6 bases from V and 3 from J, leaving 11 bases between them. Germline V gene lookup returns CDR1 MGHDK and CDR2 SYGVNS. The CDR3 sequence is 13 residues long. The CDR3 sequence is CASSGGDDTEAFF. CDR3 DNA sequence: TGTGCCAGCAGCGGGGGGGATGACACTGAAGCTTTCTTT. The full variable domain, in which reference TRBV25-1 and TRBJ1-1 provide the parts outside the CDR3, is EADIYQTPRYLVIGTGKKITLECSQTMGHDKMYWYQQDPGMELHLIHYSYGVNSTEKGDLSSESTVSRIRTEHFPLTLESARPSHTSQYLCASSGGDDTEAFFGQGTRLTVV.

This clone was counted once. The J gene is TRBJ2-2, the V gene TRBV30, with D unresolved. V was clipped by 0 bases and J by 8 bases, with 7 bases between them. This CDR3 comprises 12 residues. Germline V CDR1 and CDR2: GTSNPN, SVGIG (reference sequence). As DNA, the CDR3 is TGTGCCTGGAGTGTACGCGGTGGGGAGCTGTTTTTT. It is translated as CAWSVRGGELFF.

The CDR3 loop reads CASSLSGMTSWTQYF. The CDR3 DNA sequence: TGTGCCAGCAGTTTATCTGGAATGACTAGTTGGACCCAGTACTTC. The rearrangement joins TRBV27 to TRBJ2-5; D is possibly TRBD2 (6 bases). The CDR3 is made up of 15 amino acids. The germline V gene has CDR1 MNHEY and CDR2 SMNVEV (reference sequence). V was clipped by 0 bases and J by 7 bases, with 15 bases between them.